This T cell receptor beta chain comes out of a study of T cells after yellow fever vaccination. This CDR3 is 14 amino acids long. V was pared by 5 bases and J by 5 bases, with 13 bases between. The germline gives CDR1 MNHEY, CDR2 SVGEGT. Findings and caveats of the study: The secondary response peaked faster, at day 5 versus 15, but was weaker. Reappearing after the booster were most of the clones from primary vaccination (less than 97% CD4, 70% to 90% CD8).

Conversion of TCR transcripts into cDNA relied on 5'RACE template switching, which added a universal primer site and UMIs. MiXCR, applied by TCRdb to the 5' RACE reads, yields one record per CDR3 protein. The table lists 400,000 or so distinct CDR3 sequences, approximately 10% of them singletons. Note on this clonotype: Its antigen is not known.

Sequences were derived from PBMCs, sampled on the day of the first yellow fever vaccination. The rearrangement joins TRBV6-2 or TRBV6-3 to TRBJ1-5; TRBD1 is a possible D gene (5 bases). This clonotype was sampled from a man between 18 and 35 years old who received the YFV17D yellow fever vaccine. CDR3 loop: CASSPGTQHQPQHF. The DNA of the CDR3 is TGTGCCAGCAGTCCCGGGACGCAGCATCAGCCCCAGCATTTT.